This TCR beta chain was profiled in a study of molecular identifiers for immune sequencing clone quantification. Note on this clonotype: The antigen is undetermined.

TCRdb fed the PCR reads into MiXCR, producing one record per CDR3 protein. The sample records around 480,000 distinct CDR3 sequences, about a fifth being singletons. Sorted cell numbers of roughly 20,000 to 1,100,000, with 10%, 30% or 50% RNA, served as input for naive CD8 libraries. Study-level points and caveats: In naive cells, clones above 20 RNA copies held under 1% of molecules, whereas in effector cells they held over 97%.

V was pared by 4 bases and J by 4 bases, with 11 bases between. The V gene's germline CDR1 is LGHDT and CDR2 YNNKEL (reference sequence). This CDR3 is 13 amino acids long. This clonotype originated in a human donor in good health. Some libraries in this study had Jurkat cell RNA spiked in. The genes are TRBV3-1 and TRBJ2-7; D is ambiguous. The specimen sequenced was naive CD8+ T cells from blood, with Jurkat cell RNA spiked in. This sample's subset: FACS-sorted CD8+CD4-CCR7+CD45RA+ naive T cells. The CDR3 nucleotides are TGTGCCAGCAGCCCCGGGCAGCAGTACGAGCAGTACTTC. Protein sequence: CASSPGQQYEQYF.